The present T cell receptor (beta chain) was sequenced within a study of T cells in Graves' hyperthyroidism and ophthalmopathy. Study-wide points: Researchers report that a 13 V-J model separated ophthalmopathy from stable hyperthyroidism.

The CDR3 is 16 amino acids. In germline, CDR1 is SGHRS, CDR2 YFSETQ. V lost 2 bases to trimming and J lost 4 bases, with 18 bases between them. Amplified TCR beta CDR3 regions came from RNA transcripts. When the TCR CDR3 underwent first-round RT-PCR, the HTBI primer set was used. From the multiplex PCR reads, TCRdb called clonotypes with MiXCR, one entry per CDR3 protein. The sample contains 600,000 to 750,000 distinct CDR3 sequences, about 18% of which appear only once. Diagnosis of hyperthyroidism was new in patients aged 18 to 65, and its duration was under 2 months. PBMCs stemmed from 8.5 to 10 ml fresh peripheral blood. As concerns this clonotype: The antigen is unknown.

This chain joins TRBV5-1 and TRBJ1-1; D might be TRBD1 (6 bases). The clonotype was recovered from a man aged 45-60 years with Graves' hyperthyroidism. Input material: blood. CDR3 sequence: CASSFTGWGPGTEAFF. The CDR3 coding sequence is TGCGCCAGCAGCTTCACAGGGTGGGGCCCTGGCACTGAAGCTTTCTTT. Combining the CDR3 with reference TRBV5-1 and TRBJ1-1 gives the whole variable domain KAGVTQTPRYLIKTRGQQVTLSCSPISGHRSVSWYQQTPGQGLQFLFEYFSETQRNKGNFPGRFSGRQFSNSRSEMNVSTLELGDSALYLCASSFTGWGPGTEAFFGQGTRLTVV.